The T cell receptor (beta chain) under discussion was sequenced for a study of naive and memory T cell subsets. Findings and caveats of the study: Gini index rose across naive, CM, EM and EMRA in CD4 and CD8. RNA-based TCR counts may shift with T cell activation and differentiation. Especially in CD8 cells, naive repertoires contained a few larger clonotypes, possibly CD45RA-re-expressing memory cells.

Germline V gene sequence: CDR1 MNHEY, CDR2 SVGAGI. The V gene end was trimmed by 4 bases and the J gene end by 7 bases; junction bases not matched to a gene: 18. This CDR3 region has 17 residues. Comment on this clonotype: Its cognate antigen is unknown.

The beta constant-region primer was an equimolar mix of two oligonucleotides covering TRBC1 and TRBC2. Four rounds of PCR amplified the ligated cDNA using nested alpha and beta constant-region primers plus SP2. TCRdb reprocessed the UMI-ligation and nested PCR reads via MiXCR and lists one record per CDR3 protein. The table includes over 110,000 distinct CDR3 sequences, 15% to 25% detected once. The receptor was derived from a human donor in good health. The chain has TRBV6-5 and TRBJ2-5, with TRBD2 matching over 7 bases. Material: naive CD8+ T cells from blood. CDR3 amino acids: CASSSPPRDAKRGTQYF. CDR3 coding DNA: TGTGCCAGCAGTTCCCCGCCTAGGGACGCAAAGCGGGGGACCCAGTACTTC.